The 9 T cell receptor beta chains below come from one sample, sequenced in a study of blood T cell repertoires in COVID-19. Clones were sequenced by immunoSEQ multiplex PCR, and TCRdb holds only the in-frame ones, with some missing. Of 350,000 or so clones detected, 88% appear once; the ten largest clones hold about 0.94%. What was sequenced was PBMCs or T cells enriched from blood (not recorded which). The receptors come from a woman aged 30 to 39 who had been exposed to COVID-19.

This rearrangement joins TRBV5-4 to TRBJ2-7; 14 nucleotides line up with TRBD2. V gave up 0 bases and J gave up 1 base; unmatched junction bases: 9. CDR3 length equals 19 residues. Germline V CDR1 and CDR2: SGHNT, YYREEE (reference sequence). DNA of the CDR3: TGTGCCAGCAGCTTGGGACCGGGACTAGCGGGAGCTGCGTCCTACGAGCAGTACTTC. Residues: CASSLGPGLAGAASYEQYF.

The CDR3 is CASSQSGVPYEQYF. The CDR3 coding sequence is TGTGCCAGCAGCCAATCAGGGGTCCCCTACGAGCAGTACTTC. The chain is built from TRBV7-2 and TRBJ2-7; TRBD1 is a possible D gene (6 bases). V lost 5 bases and J 2 bases, leaving 13 bases between the germline ends. This CDR3 region has 14 residues. Germline V gives CDR1 SGHTA, CDR2 FQGNSA.

The chain is built from TRBV28 and TRBJ2-1; maybe TRBD1 (5 bases). V was clipped by 6 bases and J by 6 bases, with 12 bases between them. The CDR3 consists of 13 residues. Per the germline V gene, CDR1 is MDHEN and CDR2 is SYDVKM. The CDR3 DNA reads TGTGCCAGCAGGAGGACAAGTACCAATGAGCAGTTCTTC. Its translation: CASRRTSTNEQFF.

The J gene is TRBJ2-5, the V gene TRBV28; 9 bases align to TRBD2. The CDR3 consists of 14 residues. Germline V gene data show CDR1 as MDHEN and CDR2 as SYDVKM. The J segment lost 2 bases and the V segment lost 3 bases, leaving 1 base of the junction unmatched. This chain's CDR3 is CASSFSGGQETQYF. CDR3 in DNA: TGTGCCAGCAGTTTCAGCGGGGGGCAAGAGACCCAGTACTTC.

This clone was counted only a few times. V is TRBV2 and J is TRBJ2-3, with TRBD2 identical over 8 bases. After removal of 6 bases from V and 6 bases from J, the junction contained 5 bases not matched to a gene. From germline, CDR1 is SNHLY and CDR2 FYNNEI. The CDR3 spans 13 residues. The CDR3 DNA is TGTGCCAGCAGCGGACCGGGAGGGGATACGCAGTATTTT. Translating gives CASSGPGGDTQYF.

This chain connects TRBV6-2 or TRBV6-3 to TRBJ1-1, with TRBD1 matching over 7 bases. In germline, CDR1 is MNHEY, CDR2 SVGEGT. After removal of 4 bases from V and 4 bases from J, the junction contained 9 bases not matched to a gene. The CDR3 covers 15 residues. CDR3: CASSFDRVGVTEAFF. The DNA for the CDR3 is TGTGCCAGCAGTTTTGACAGGGTGGGCGTCACTGAAGCTTTCTTT.

The chain couples TRBV10-1 to TRBJ2-3; 8 bases are a match to TRBD1. The length of the CDR3 is 14 residues. Germline values: CDR1 WNHNN, CDR2 SYGVQD (reference sequence). Trimming removed 0 bases from V and 8 bases from J; junction bases left unmatched: 4. The CDR3 DNA sequence: TGCGCCAGCAGTGAGTCTGTGGGACAGGTTACGCAGTATTTT. Translated, it gives CASSESVGQVTQYF.

The V and J genes are TRBV7-9 and TRBJ1-5; TRBD1 matches at 7 bases. This CDR3 is built from 12 residues. Germline V gene sequence: CDR1 SEHNR, CDR2 FQNEAQ (reference sequence). V shed 6 bases, J shed 4 bases, and the junction held 0 bases outside the gene matches. CDR3 protein: CASRQGNQPQHF. The CDR3 DNA reads as TGTGCCAGCAGACAGGGGAATCAGCCCCAGCATTTT.

The CDR3 reads CAWSVGQSGGEKLFF. In nucleotides, the CDR3 is TGTGCCTGGAGTGTTGGGCAGAGCGGGGGTGAAAAACTGTTTTTT. The V and J genes are TRBV30 and TRBJ1-4, with D possibly TRBD1 on 5 matching bases. Germline V gives CDR1 GTSNPN, CDR2 SVGIG (reference sequence). The CDR3 is 15 residues long. Trimming cost V 0 bases and J 7 bases, with 15 bases left between them.